A selection of T cell receptor beta chains follows, all from one sample in a study of T cell responses to AZD1222 COVID-19 vaccine. Generated by immunoSEQ multiplex PCR, the TCRdb table keeps only in-frame clones and is missing some. The table shows under 95,000 clones, with about 88% occurring only once. The input for sequencing was peripheral blood, taken on day 0 of AZD1222 vaccination. The receptors shown here come from an adult in good health. The CDR3 runs from the conserved cysteine through the conserved F or W. D genes are given only for firm matches. Size values are once, few and many counts, or a class for expanded clones, and some rows have none.

TGTGCCAGCAGCCGCGGGACAGCTGATAATGAGCAGTTCTTC | CASSRGTADNEQFF | 14 | TRBJ2-1 | TRBV11-2 | - | medium-sized
TGTGCCAGCTCAGCCTTCGGGAGCACTGAAGCTTTCTTT | CASSAFGSTEAFF | 13 | TRBJ1-1 | TRBV2 | - | -
TGTGCCAGCAGTACCGGGACAGGGTCTGGCTACACCTTC | CASSTGTGSGYTF | 13 | TRBJ1-2 | TRBV12-3/TRBV12-4 | TRBD1 | -
TGTGCCAGCAGCTTAGGGCCTGCCCAGCCTTACAATGAGCAGTTCTTC | CASSLGPAQPYNEQFF | 16 | TRBJ2-1 | TRBV7-2 | - | -
TGTGCCAGCAGCTTAGGGGACAGGGTTGGCCAGCCCCAGCATTTT | CASSLGDRVGQPQHF | 15 | TRBJ1-5 | TRBV7-2 | TRBD1 | -
TGTGCCAGCAGCCCTCCACAGGTATCTAGCAATCAGCCCCAGCATTTT | CASSPPQVSSNQPQHF | 16 | TRBJ1-5 | TRBV28 | - | -
TGTGCCAGCAGCTTCCACCAAGGGGACACTGAAGCTTTCTTT | CASSFHQGDTEAFF | 14 | TRBJ1-1 | TRBV11-1 | - | -
TGTGCCTGGACCTCACGGGGGGCCATGAACACTGAAGCTTTCTTT | CAWTSRGAMNTEAFF | 15 | TRBJ1-1 | TRBV30 | - | -
TGTGCCAGTAGCCAGGGGGGAAATAGCAATCAGCCCCAGCATTTT | CASSQGGNSNQPQHF | 15 | TRBJ1-5 | TRBV19 | TRBD1 | -
TGTGCCAGCAGCGGTCCCGGGACAGGGGCCTTGGAGCAGTACTTC | CASSGPGTGALEQYF | 15 | TRBJ2-7 | TRBV5-5 | TRBD1 | -
TGTGCCAGCAGCCAAGATCTAGAGGGGATGGATGAAAAACTGTTTTTT | CASSQDLEGMDEKLFF | 16 | TRBJ1-4 | TRBV4-2 | - | -
TGTGCCAGCAGCCTAGCGGGAGGCGGAGATACGCAGTATTTT | CASSLAGGGDTQYF | 14 | TRBJ2-3 | TRBV7-3 | TRBD2 | -
TGTGCCAGCTCAGAGGCAGGGGAGTCATCCTACGAGCAGTACTTC | CASSEAGESSYEQYF | 15 | TRBJ2-7 | TRBV13 | - | -
TGTGCCAGCAGCGAACGGGCCCCGGGCCGCAATCAGCCCCAGCATTTT | CASSERAPGRNQPQHF | 16 | TRBJ1-5 | TRBV5-8 | - | -
TGTGCCAGCTCCCGGGTGGCAGGAGGCGAGCAGTACTTC | CASSRVAGGEQYF | 13 | TRBJ2-7 | TRBV2 | - | -
TGTGCCAGCAGGTCACGGGGGCTAGCGGGAGTACTCGAGCAGTACTTC | CASRSRGLAGVLEQYF | 16 | TRBJ2-7 | TRBV27 | TRBD2 | -
TGTGCCAATGACCAGGGGGCGCGTCACTATGGCTACACCTTC | CANDQGARHYGYTF | 14 | TRBJ1-2 | TRBV2 | TRBD1 | -
TGCGCCAGCAGCTTGCAGCCGAGACAGGGGTTACCGGTGGATTCACCCCTCCACTTT | CASSLQPRQGLPVDSPLHF | 19 | TRBJ1-6 | TRBV5-1 | TRBD1 | -
TGTGCCAGCAGCCACCCCAGGGGGCTTTCGGCCCTCCACTTT | CASSHPRGLSALHF | 14 | TRBJ1-6 | TRBV3-1/TRBV3-2 | TRBD1 | -
TGTGCCAGCAGCCCTCGGACAGGGTGGATCTATGGCTACACCTTC | CASSPRTGWIYGYTF | 15 | TRBJ1-2 | TRBV4-2 | TRBD1 | -
TGCGCCAGCACCCCAGGGGAGGGAATGAACACTGAAGCTTTCTTT | CASTPGEGMNTEAFF | 15 | TRBJ1-1 | TRBV4-1 | - | -
TGTGCCAGTAGTATAGCCCTAACAGGGGGCGGTGGCTACACCTTC | CASSIALTGGGGYTF | 15 | TRBJ1-2 | TRBV19 | TRBD1 | -
TGTGCCAGCAGTTACATTGGAGCGGGAGATCTCTACAATGAGCAGTTCTTC | CASSYIGAGDLYNEQFF | 17 | TRBJ2-1 | TRBV6-2/TRBV6-3 | TRBD2 | -
TGTGCCATCAGTGCACTAAACAAAGAGACCCAGTACTTC | CAISALNKETQYF | 13 | TRBJ2-5 | TRBV10-3 | - | -
TGCGCCAGCAGAGAGACAGGGAGGATCTATGGCTACACCTTC | CASRETGRIYGYTF | 14 | TRBJ1-2 | TRBV10-2 | TRBD1 | once
TGCGCCAGCAGCTTGGCCGGGCAGGGAGGCACTGAAGCTTTCTTT | CASSLAGQGGTEAFF | 15 | TRBJ1-1 | TRBV5-1 | - | -
TGCAGCGTCCGGGGCACTGAAGCTTTCTTT | CSVRGTEAFF | 10 | TRBJ1-1 | TRBV29-1 | - | once
TGTGCCAGCAGCCAGAAAGACAGACTTCTTAGCTACACCTTC | CASSQKDRLLSYTF | 14 | TRBJ1-2 | TRBV27 | - | -
TGCGCCAGCAGCCCTGGGGTGAGCGGGGCAGCCAAAAACATTCAGTACTTC | CASSPGVSGAAKNIQYF | 17 | TRBJ2-4 | TRBV5-1 | TRBD2 | -
TGTGCCAGCAGTTACTCGGGGACCGGGGAGCTGTTTTTT | CASSYSGTGELFF | 13 | TRBJ2-2 | TRBV6-5 | - | -
TGTGCCAGCTCACCAGTCGACAGGGGGGACACCGGGGAGCTGTTTTTT | CASSPVDRGDTGELFF | 16 | TRBJ2-2 | TRBV18 | TRBD1 | -
TGCAGCGTTGGGCCAGGACTGAACACTGAAGCTTTCTTT | CSVGPGLNTEAFF | 13 | TRBJ1-1 | TRBV29-1 | - | -
TGCAGCGTTAGAACTGACAGCTATGGCTACACCTTC | CSVRTDSYGYTF | 12 | TRBJ1-2 | TRBV29-1 | - | -
TGTGCCAGCAGTGGGCAGGAGGGTCCTGGGGAGCAGTACTTC | CASSGQEGPGEQYF | 14 | TRBJ2-7 | TRBV2 | - | once
TGTGCCAGCTCACGGGGCGTTCAAGAGGCGTACACCTTC | CASSRGVQEAYTF | 13 | TRBJ1-2 | TRBV18 | - | -
TGCGCCAGCAGCTTGTGGCAGGGGGCGGGGGAGACCCAGTACTTC | CASSLWQGAGETQYF | 15 | TRBJ2-5 | TRBV5-1 | TRBD1 | -
TGTGCCAGCGGTCCCCCGCTAGCGACTAGCACAGATACGCAGTATTTT | CASGPPLATSTDTQYF | 16 | TRBJ2-3 | TRBV7-9 | - | -
TGTGCCAGCAGTACAATAGCGGGAGTTAGCACAGATACGCAGTATTTT | CASSTIAGVSTDTQYF | 16 | TRBJ2-3 | TRBV27 | TRBD2 | -
TGTGCCAGCAGCTCCCGGCAGTCCAGCACAGATACGCAGTATTTT | CASSSRQSSTDTQYF | 15 | TRBJ2-3 | TRBV7-9 | - | -
TGCGCCAGCAGCGCTGGCCCCGGGGTTGCAAATGAAAAACTGTTTTTT | CASSAGPGVANEKLFF | 16 | TRBJ1-4 | TRBV5-1 | - | -
TGTGCCAGTTCCGGACAGGGGGCTAAAGAGACCCAGTACTTC | CASSGQGAKETQYF | 14 | TRBJ2-5 | TRBV19 | TRBD1 | -
TGTGCCAGCAGCCTCAGTAGGAGTCAGCCCCAGCATTTT | CASSLSRSQPQHF | 13 | TRBJ1-5 | TRBV3-1/TRBV3-2 | - | -
TGTGCCAGCACCCTGACTAGCGGGAGAAATGAGCAGTTCTTC | CASTLTSGRNEQFF | 14 | TRBJ2-1 | TRBV27 | TRBD2 | -
TGTGCCAGTAGTTCGGCGGGAGCTAACGGGGAGCTGTTTTTT | CASSSAGANGELFF | 14 | TRBJ2-2 | TRBV19 | TRBD2 | -
TGTGCCAGCAGCGACCCCGGGTCACCAAGTTACACCTTC | CASSDPGSPSYTF | 13 | TRBJ1-2 | TRBV11-2 | - | -
TGTGCCAGCACCCAGGGGGGAGCTAACTATGGCTACACCTTC | CASTQGGANYGYTF | 14 | TRBJ1-2 | TRBV6-5 | TRBD1 | once
TGCGCCAGCAGCTTTGGCCCTTCCGGGGATGGACAGCCCCAGCATTTT | CASSFGPSGDGQPQHF | 16 | TRBJ1-5 | TRBV5-1 | - | -
TGTGCCAGCAGTGAAATCAGGACACCGAACACTGAAGCTTTCTTT | CASSEIRTPNTEAFF | 15 | TRBJ1-1 | TRBV6-1 | - | -
TGTGCCAGCCTCCCACTGGGGGAGGCTGACTATGGCTACACCTTC | CASLPLGEADYGYTF | 15 | TRBJ1-2 | TRBV5-6 | - | -
TGTGCCAGTAGGTCTCCGGGAGGGAACTCCTACGAGCAGTACTTC | CASRSPGGNSYEQYF | 15 | TRBJ2-7 | TRBV19 | TRBD2 | -
TGCGCCAGCAGCTCCGGGACAGGAGTCTACGAGCAGTACTTC | CASSSGTGVYEQYF | 14 | TRBJ2-7 | TRBV5-1 | TRBD1 | -
TGTGCCAGTAGTCCAGCCCCACTAGCGAACTCCTACAATGAGCAGTTCTTC | CASSPAPLANSYNEQFF | 17 | TRBJ2-1 | TRBV19 | TRBD2 | -
TGTGCCACCCCTCGGGCGTTGCGGAAGGAGACCGGGGAGCTGTTTTTT | CATPRALRKETGELFF | 16 | TRBJ2-2 | TRBV19 | - | once
TGCAGCGTTGAAGAAGGCTCCGGGTATGGCTACACCTTC | CSVEEGSGYGYTF | 13 | TRBJ1-2 | TRBV29-1 | - | -
TGCAGCGTTGCGGGACAGGGCGATCAGCCCCAGCATTTT | CSVAGQGDQPQHF | 13 | TRBJ1-5 | TRBV29-1 | TRBD1 | -
TGTGCCAGCAGTGAACAGGGGCTCGCGGACACTGAAGCTTTCTTT | CASSEQGLADTEAFF | 15 | TRBJ1-1 | TRBV6-1 | - | once
TGCGCCAGCAGCCCGACGGGACTAGCGGGGGGCTACAATGAGCAGTTCTTC | CASSPTGLAGGYNEQFF | 17 | TRBJ2-1 | TRBV5-1 | TRBD2 | -